Listed below are T cell receptor beta chains from one sample, sequenced in a study of shared clonotypes between healthy human individuals. The assay was immunoSEQ multiplex PCR, and TCRdb's table has in-frame clones only and misses some. The table shows about 580,000 clones, with roughly 98% occurring only once. Sequencing was done on a sample of naive CD8+ T cells sorted from blood. These receptors originate from a man under 40 in good health. The CDR3 runs from the conserved cysteine through the conserved F or W. Each record gives: J gene, D gene, V gene, CDR3 DNA, CDR3 protein. The D gene is left open where the match is weak.

>TRBJ2-7|TRBD2|TRBV7-2
TGTGCCAGCAGCTTAGGAAGGGGACTACTAACCTACGAGCAGTACTTC
CASSLGRGLLTYEQYF
>TRBJ2-7|-|TRBV5-1
TGCGCCAGCAGCTTGAATGATTTCGAGCAGTACTTC
CASSLNDFEQYF
>TRBJ2-7|-|TRBV7-9
TGTGCCAGCAGCTCTCCCCCCGGGTCGGCAGTCTACGAGCAGTACTTC
CASSSPPGSAVYEQYF
>TRBJ2-5|TRBD2|TRBV11-2
TGTGCCAGCAGCCCAGGACTAGCGGGAGGTATGCCCCAGTACTTC
CASSPGLAGGMPQYF
>TRBJ2-1|-|TRBV27
TGTGCCAGCAGCCTAGACCCGAGGTCCAATGAGCAGTTCTTC
CASSLDPRSNEQFF
>TRBJ2-3|TRBD2|TRBV6-5
TGTGCCAGCAGTTACGGCAGCGGGAGGGCGGGAGATACGCAGTATTTT
CASSYGSGRAGDTQYF
>TRBJ2-5|TRBD2|TRBV7-6
TGTGCCAGCAGCTGGCGAGGTAGCGGGTCTGAGACCCAGTACTTC
CASSWRGSGSETQYF
>TRBJ2-2|-|TRBV23-1
TGCGCCAGCAGTCAATCAGGGCGGGCATCCGCTCCGAACACCGGGGAGCTGTTTTTT
CASSQSGRASAPNTGELFF
>TRBJ1-5|-|TRBV19
TGTGCCAGTAGTTGGGAGGTCTATAGCAATCAGCCCCAGCATTTT
CASSWEVYSNQPQHF
>TRBJ1-1|-|TRBV2
TGTGCCAGCAGCCGGGCGGGGGAGGCGAACACTGAAGCTTTCTTT
CASSRAGEANTEAFF